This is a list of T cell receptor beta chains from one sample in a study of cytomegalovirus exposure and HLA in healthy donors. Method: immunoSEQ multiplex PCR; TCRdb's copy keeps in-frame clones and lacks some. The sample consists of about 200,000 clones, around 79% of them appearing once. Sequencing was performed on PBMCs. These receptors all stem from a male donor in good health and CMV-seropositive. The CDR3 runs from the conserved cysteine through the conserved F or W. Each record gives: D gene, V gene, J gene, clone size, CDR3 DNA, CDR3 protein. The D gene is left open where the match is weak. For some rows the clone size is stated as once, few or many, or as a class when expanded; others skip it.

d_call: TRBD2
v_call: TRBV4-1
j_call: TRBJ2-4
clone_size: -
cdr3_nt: TGCGCCAGCAGCCAAAAACTAGCGGGAGGTGGAAACATTCAGTACTTC
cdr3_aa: CASSQKLAGGGNIQYF

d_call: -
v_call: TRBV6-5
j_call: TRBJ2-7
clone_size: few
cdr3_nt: TGTGCCAGCAGTGCGGACACCACCTACGAGCAGTACTTC
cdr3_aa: CASSADTTYEQYF

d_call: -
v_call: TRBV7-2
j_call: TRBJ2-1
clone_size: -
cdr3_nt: TGTGCCAGCAGCTTAGCGCCACTATTAGAGCAGTTCTTC
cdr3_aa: CASSLAPLLEQFF

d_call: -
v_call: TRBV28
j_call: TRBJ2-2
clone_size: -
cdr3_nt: TGTGCCAGCAGCCGTTATGGAGCTGTGGCCGGGGAGCTGTTTTTT
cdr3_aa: CASSRYGAVAGELFF

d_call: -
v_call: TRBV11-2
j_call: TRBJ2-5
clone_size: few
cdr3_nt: TGTGCCAGCAGTCCAGGGGCGCCGGGGGAGACCCAGTACTTC
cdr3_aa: CASSPGAPGETQYF

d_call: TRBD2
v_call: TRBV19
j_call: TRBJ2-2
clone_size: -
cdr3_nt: TGTGCCAGTAGGCTAGCGGGGGGGCCCGGGGAGCTGTTTTTT
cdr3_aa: CASRLAGGPGELFF

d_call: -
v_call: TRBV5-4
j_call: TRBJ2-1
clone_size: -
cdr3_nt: TGTGCCAGCAGCTTCACAGGTGGAAATGAGCAGTTCTTC
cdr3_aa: CASSFTGGNEQFF

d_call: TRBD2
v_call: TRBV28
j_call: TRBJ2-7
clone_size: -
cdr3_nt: TGTGCCAGCAGTTTATACCCTGCCGGGACTAGCGGGAGTAACGAGCAGTACTTC
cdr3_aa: CASSLYPAGTSGSNEQYF

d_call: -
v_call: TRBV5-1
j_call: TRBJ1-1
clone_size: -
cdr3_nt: TGCGCCAGCAGCTTGGCGCGAGCTTTCTTT
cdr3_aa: CASSLARAFF

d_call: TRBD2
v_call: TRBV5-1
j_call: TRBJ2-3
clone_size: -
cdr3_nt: TGCGCCAGCAGCTTGGTCGGTAGCGGGGGGTTTCCAGATACGCAGTATTTT
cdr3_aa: CASSLVGSGGFPDTQYF

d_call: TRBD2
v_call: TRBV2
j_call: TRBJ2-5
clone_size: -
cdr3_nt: TGTGCCAGCAGTGATAGGGGACTAGCGGGGGGGCCCGAGACCCAGTACTTC
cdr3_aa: CASSDRGLAGGPETQYF

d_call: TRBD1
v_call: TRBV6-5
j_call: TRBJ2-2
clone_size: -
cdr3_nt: TGTGCCAGCAGTCCGGGACAGGTCTACACCGGGGAGCTGTTTTTT
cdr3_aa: CASSPGQVYTGELFF

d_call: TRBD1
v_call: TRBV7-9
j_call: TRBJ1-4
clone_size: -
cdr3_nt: TGTTCCAGCAGCCCCGGGGACAGTACTAATGAAAAACTGTTTTTT
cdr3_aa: CSSSPGDSTNEKLFF

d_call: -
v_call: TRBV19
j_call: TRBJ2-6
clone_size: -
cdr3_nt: TGTGCCAGTAGTATCTATGGCAACGTCCTGACTTTC
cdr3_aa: CASSIYGNVLTF

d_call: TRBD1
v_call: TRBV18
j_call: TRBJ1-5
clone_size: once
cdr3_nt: TGTGCCAGCTCACCACCGGCGAGGGGGCCGGGGCAGCCCCAGCATTTT
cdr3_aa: CASSPPARGPGQPQHF

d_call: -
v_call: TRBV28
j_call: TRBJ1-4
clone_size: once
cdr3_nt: TGTGCCAGCAGTTTAGGGGGGGCAACTAATGAAAAACTGTTTTTT
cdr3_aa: CASSLGGATNEKLFF

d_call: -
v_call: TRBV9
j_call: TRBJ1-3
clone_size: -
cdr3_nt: TGTGCCAGCAGCTATCAGGGAAACACCATATATTTT
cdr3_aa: CASSYQGNTIYF

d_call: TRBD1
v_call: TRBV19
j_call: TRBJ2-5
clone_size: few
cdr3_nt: TGTGCCAGTAGTATGAAACAGGGGGCTGGGGAGCAGTACTTC
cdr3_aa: CASSMKQGAGEQYF

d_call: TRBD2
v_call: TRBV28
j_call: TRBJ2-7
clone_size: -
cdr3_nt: TGTGCCAGCAGCTTTAGCGGGTCCCGCTACGAGCAGTACTTC
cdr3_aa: CASSFSGSRYEQYF

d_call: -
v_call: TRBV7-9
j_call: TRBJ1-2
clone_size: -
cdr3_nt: TGTGCCAGCAGCTTTAGCAGGGAAGGTCGCGGCTACACCTTC
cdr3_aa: CASSFSREGRGYTF

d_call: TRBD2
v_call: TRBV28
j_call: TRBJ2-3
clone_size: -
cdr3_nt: TGTGCCAGCAGACCCCTAGGGACTAGCGGGGTCCTCACAGATACGCAGTATTTT
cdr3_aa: CASRPLGTSGVLTDTQYF

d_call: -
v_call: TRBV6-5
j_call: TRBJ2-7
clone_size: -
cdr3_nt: TGTGCCAGCAGGAGACAGAGCTCCTACGAGCAGTACTTC
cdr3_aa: CASRRQSSYEQYF

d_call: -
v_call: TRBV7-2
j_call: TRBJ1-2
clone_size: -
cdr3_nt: TGTGCCAGCAGCTTGGCCATCCGGGACTATGGCTACACCTTC
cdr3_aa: CASSLAIRDYGYTF

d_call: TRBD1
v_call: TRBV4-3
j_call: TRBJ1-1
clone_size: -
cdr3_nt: TGCGCCAGCAGCCAAGACAGGGGGCGGAACACTGAAGCTTTCTTT
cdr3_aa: CASSQDRGRNTEAFF

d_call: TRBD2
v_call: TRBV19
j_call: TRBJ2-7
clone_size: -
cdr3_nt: TGTGCCAGTAGTACCGCTAGCGGGGGGCGTTACGAGCAGTACTTC
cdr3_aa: CASSTASGGRYEQYF

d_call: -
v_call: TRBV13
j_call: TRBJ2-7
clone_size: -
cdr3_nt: TGTGCCAGCAGCTCCTCTTACGAGCAGTACTTC
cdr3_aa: CASSSSYEQYF

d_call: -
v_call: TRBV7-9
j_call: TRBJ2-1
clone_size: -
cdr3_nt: TGTGCCAGCAGCTTCGGAGGGGGCTATGAGCAGTTCTTC
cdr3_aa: CASSFGGGYEQFF

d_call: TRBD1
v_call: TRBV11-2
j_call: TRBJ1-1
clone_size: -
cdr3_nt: TGTGCCAGCAGCCGTAGCCCACAGGGGCGTACTGAAGCTTTCTTT
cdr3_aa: CASSRSPQGRTEAFF

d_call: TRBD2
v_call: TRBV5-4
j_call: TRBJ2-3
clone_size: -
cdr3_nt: TGTGCCAGCAGGCTAGCGGGGGCGAACACAGATACGCAGTATTTT
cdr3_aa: CASRLAGANTDTQYF

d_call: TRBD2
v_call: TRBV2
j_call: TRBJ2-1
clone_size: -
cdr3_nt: TGTGCCAGCTCGGGGGGTTCCTACAATGAGCAGTTCTTC
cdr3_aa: CASSGGSYNEQFF

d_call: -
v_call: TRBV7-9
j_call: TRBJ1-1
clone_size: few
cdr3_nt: TGTGCCAGCAGCTTAGGGGGCAGGGCGAACACTGAAGCTTTCTTT
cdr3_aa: CASSLGGRANTEAFF

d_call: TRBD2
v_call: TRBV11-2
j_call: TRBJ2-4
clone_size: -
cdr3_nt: TGTGCCAGCAGCGACCAGGGACTAGGGCGGAACATTCAGTACTTC
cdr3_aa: CASSDQGLGRNIQYF

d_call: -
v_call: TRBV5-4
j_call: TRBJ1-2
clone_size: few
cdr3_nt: TGTGCCAGCAGCTTGTCGCAGTATGGCTACACCTTC
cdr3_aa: CASSLSQYGYTF

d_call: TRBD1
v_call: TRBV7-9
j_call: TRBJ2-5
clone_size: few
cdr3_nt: TGTGCCAGCAGCCGGGACAGGGAGGAAGAGACCCAGTACTTC
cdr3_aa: CASSRDREEETQYF

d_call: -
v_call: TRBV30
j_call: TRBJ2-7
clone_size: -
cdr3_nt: TGTGCCTGGAGTCGGGGGACCCTCGGCTACGAGCAGTACTTC
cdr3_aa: CAWSRGTLGYEQYF

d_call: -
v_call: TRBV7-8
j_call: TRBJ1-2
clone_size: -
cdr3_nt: TGTGCCAGCAGCAAGCTGGGCCCGGACAGTTATGGCTACACCTTC
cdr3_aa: CASSKLGPDSYGYTF

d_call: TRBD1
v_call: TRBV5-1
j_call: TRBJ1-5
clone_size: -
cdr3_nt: TGCGCCAGCAGCCAGGGGGTAGGGGGTGATCAGCCCCAGCATTTT
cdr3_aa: CASSQGVGGDQPQHF

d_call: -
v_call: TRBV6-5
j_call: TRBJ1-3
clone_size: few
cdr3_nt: TGTGCCAGCAGTTACTCGCCACAGGGAACTGGAAACACCATATATTTT
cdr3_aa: CASSYSPQGTGNTIYF

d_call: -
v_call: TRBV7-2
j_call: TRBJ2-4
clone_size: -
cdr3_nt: TGTGCCAGCAGCTTACATTATTCGGGAGCCAAAAACATTCAGTACTTC
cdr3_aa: CASSLHYSGAKNIQYF

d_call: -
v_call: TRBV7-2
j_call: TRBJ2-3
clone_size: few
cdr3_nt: TGTGCCAGCAGTTACACCCGTACAGATACGCAGTATTTT
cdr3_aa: CASSYTRTDTQYF

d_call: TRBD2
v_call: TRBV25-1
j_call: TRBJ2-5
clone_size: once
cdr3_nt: TGTGCCAGCAGCCCCCTGGGGGGGAAGACCCAGTACTTC
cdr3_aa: CASSPLGGKTQYF

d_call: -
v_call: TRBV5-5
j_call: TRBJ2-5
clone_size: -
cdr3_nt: TGTGCCAGCAGGGACGCTAGCTGGGAGACCCAGTACTTC
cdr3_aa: CASRDASWETQYF

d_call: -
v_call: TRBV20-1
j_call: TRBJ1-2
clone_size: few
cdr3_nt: TGCAGTGCAAAAGGGGACTATGGCTACACCTTC
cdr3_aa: CSAKGDYGYTF

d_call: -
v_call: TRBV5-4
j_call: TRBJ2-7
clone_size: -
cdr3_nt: TGTGCCAGCAGCTTTGGTAGTAAACTCTCCGAGCAGTACTTC
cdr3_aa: CASSFGSKLSEQYF

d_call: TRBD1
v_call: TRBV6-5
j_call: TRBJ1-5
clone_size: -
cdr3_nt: TGTGCCAGCAGGCCGACAGGGGAGAGCAATCAGCCCCAGCATTTT
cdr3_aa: CASRPTGESNQPQHF

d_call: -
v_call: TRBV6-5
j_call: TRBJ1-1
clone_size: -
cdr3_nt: TGTGCCAGCAGTTACGCGGGGGCCAACACTGAAGCTTTCTTT
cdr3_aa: CASSYAGANTEAFF

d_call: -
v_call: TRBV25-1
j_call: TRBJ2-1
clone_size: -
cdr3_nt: TGTGCCAGCGCTCTAACGGGGAGCTCCTACAATGAGCAGTTCTTC
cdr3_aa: CASALTGSSYNEQFF

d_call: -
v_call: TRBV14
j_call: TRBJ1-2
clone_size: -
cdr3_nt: TGTGCCAGCAGCCAAGATTTCAGATCCTATGGCTACACCTTC
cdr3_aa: CASSQDFRSYGYTF

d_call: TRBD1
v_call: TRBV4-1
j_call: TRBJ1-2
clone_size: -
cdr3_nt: TGCGCCAGCAGCCCCACAGGGACAGGGATACAAGGCTACACCTTC
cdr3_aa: CASSPTGTGIQGYTF

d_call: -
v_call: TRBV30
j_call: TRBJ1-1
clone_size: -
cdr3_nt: TGTGCCTGGGACAGTCTGGGCGGCACTGAAGCTTTCTTT
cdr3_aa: CAWDSLGGTEAFF

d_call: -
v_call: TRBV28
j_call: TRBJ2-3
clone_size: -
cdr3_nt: TGTGCCTCCGGAGGGGGCGCGTGGGATACGCAGTATTTT
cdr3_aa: CASGGGAWDTQYF

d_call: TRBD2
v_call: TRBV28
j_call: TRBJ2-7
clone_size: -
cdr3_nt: TGTGCCAGCAGCAACGCGGGAGGGGGGGACTACGAGCAGTACTTC
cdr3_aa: CASSNAGGGDYEQYF

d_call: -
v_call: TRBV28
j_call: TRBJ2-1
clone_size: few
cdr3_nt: TGTGCCAGCCGATCTCTGGGAGTCTCCTACAATGAGCAGTTCTTC
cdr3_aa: CASRSLGVSYNEQFF

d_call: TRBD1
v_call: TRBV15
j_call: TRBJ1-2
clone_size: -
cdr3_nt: TGTGCCACCAGCATAGACAGGGGGAACTATGGCTACACCTTC
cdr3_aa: CATSIDRGNYGYTF

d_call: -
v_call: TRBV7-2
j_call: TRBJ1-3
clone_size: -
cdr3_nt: TGTGCCAGCAGCTTAGCGGAGGGCTACTCTGGAAACACCATATATTTT
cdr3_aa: CASSLAEGYSGNTIYF

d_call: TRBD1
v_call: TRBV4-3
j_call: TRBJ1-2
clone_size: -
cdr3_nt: TGCGCCAGCAGCCAAGCTTCGGACAGGGGTGGGTGGTACTATGGCTACACCTTC
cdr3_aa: CASSQASDRGGWYYGYTF

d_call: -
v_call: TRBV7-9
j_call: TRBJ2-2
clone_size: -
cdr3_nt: TGTGCCACCTCGTGGGGGCACGGGGAGCTGTTTTTT
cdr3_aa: CATSWGHGELFF

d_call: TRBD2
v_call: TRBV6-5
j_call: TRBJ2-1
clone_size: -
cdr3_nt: TGTGCCAGCAGTTATAGGGTAGCGGGGGGCGTGAATGAGCAGTTCTTC
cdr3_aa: CASSYRVAGGVNEQFF

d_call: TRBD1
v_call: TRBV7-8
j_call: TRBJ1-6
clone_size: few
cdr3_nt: TGTGCCAGCAGCTGGGACAGGGGCTATAATTCACCCCTCCACTTT
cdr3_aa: CASSWDRGYNSPLHF

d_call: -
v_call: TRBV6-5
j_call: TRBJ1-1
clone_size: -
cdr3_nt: TGTGCCAGCAGTTATCTCTCTGACACTGAAGCTTTCTTT
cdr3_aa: CASSYLSDTEAFF